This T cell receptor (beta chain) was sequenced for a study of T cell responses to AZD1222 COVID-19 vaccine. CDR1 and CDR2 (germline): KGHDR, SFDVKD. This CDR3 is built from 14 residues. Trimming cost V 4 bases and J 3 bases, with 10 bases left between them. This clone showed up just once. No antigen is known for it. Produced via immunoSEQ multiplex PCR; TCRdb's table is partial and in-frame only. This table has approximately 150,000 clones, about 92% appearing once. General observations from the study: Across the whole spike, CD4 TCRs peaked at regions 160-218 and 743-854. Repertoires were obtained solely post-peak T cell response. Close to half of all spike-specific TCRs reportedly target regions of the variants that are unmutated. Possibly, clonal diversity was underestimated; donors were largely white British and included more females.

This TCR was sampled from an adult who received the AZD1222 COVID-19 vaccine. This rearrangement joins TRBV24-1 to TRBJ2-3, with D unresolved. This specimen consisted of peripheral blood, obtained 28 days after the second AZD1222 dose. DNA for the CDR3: TGTGCCACCAGTGACCGATCAGGAACAGATACGCAGTATTTT. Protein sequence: CATSDRSGTDTQYF.